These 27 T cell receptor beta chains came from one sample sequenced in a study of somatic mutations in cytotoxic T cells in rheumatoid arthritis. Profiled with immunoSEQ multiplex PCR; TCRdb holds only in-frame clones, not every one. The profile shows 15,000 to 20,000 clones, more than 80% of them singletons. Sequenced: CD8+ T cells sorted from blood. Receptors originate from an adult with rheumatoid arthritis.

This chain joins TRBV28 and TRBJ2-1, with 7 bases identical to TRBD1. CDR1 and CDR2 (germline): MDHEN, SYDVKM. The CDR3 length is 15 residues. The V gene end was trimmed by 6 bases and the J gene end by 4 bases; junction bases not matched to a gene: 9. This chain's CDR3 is CASSPGQVYYNEQFF. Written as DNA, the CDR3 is TGTGCCAGCAGCCCCGGACAGGTTTATTACAATGAGCAGTTCTTC.

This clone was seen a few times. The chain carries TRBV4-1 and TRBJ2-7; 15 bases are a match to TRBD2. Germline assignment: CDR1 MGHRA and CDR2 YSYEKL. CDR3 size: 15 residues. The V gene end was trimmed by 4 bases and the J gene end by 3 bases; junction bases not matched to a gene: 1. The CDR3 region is CASSLGLAGGYEQYF. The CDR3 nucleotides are TGCGCCAGCAGCCTGGGACTAGCGGGGGGCTACGAGCAGTACTTC.

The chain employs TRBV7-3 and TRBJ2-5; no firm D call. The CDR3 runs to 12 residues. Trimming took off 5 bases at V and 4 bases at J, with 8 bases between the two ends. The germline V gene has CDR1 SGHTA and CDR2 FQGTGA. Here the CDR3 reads CASSPDGETQYF. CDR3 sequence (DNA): TGTGCCAGCAGCCCCGACGGAGAGACCCAGTACTTC.

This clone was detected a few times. CDR3 amino acids: CASSDKLEPNYNEQFF. The DNA for the CDR3 is TGTGCCAGCAGTGACAAGCTAGAGCCAAACTACAATGAGCAGTTCTTC. The chain has TRBV6-4 and TRBJ2-1; D unclear. The germline gives CDR1 MRHNA, CDR2 SNTAGT. The V end lost 2 bases, the J end lost 3 bases, and 14 bases lay between the germline ends. The CDR3 runs to 16 residues.

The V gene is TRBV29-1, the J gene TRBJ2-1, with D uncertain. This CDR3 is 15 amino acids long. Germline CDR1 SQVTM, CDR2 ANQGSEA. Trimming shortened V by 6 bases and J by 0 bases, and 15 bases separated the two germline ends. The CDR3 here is CSVATGDNSYNEQFF. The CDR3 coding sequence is TGCAGCGTAGCTACCGGAGACAACTCCTACAATGAGCAGTTCTTC.

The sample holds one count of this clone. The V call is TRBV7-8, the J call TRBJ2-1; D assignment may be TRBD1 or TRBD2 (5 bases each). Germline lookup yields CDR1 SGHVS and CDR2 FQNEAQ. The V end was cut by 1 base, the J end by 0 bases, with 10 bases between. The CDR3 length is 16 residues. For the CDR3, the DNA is TGTGCCAGCAGCTTAGACGCAGGGAGCTCCTACAATGAGCAGTTCTTC. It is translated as CASSLDAGSSYNEQFF.

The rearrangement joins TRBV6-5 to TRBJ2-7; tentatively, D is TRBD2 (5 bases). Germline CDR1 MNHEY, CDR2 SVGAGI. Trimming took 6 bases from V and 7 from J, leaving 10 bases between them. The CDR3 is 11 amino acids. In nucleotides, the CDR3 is TGTGCCAGCAGGGAACGGGGAGAGCAGTACTTC. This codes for CASRERGEQYF.

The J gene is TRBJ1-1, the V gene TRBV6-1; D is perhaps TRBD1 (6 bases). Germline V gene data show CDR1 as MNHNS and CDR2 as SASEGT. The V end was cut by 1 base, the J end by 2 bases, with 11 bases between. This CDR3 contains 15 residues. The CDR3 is CASSEGVGGNTEAFF. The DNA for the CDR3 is TGTGCCAGCAGTGAAGGGGTAGGGGGAAACACTGAAGCTTTCTTT.

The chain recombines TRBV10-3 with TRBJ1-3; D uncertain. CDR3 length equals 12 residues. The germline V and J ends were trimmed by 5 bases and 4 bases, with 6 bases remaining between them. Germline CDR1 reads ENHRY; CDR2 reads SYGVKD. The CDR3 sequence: CAISKTGNTIYF. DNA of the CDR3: TGTGCCATCAGTAAGACAGGAAACACCATATATTTT.

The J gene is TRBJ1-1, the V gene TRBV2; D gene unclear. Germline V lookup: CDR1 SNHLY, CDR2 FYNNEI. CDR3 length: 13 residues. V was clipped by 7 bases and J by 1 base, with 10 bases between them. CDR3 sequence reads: CASMRQTNTEAFF. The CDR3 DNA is TGTGCCAGCATGAGACAAACGAACACTGAAGCTTTCTTT.

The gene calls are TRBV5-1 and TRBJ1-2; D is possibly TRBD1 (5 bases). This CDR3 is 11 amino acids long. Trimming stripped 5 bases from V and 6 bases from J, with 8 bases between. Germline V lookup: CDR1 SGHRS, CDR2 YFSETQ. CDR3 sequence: CASSEQDGYTF. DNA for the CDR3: TGCGCCAGCAGTGAACAGGATGGCTACACCTTC.

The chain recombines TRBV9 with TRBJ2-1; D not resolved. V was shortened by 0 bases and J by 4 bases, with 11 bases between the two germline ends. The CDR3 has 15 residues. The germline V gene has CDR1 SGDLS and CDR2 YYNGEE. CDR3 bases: TGTGCCAGCAGCGTAGTTGGGGTGGGATACAATGAGCAGTTCTTC. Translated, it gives CASSVVGVGYNEQFF.

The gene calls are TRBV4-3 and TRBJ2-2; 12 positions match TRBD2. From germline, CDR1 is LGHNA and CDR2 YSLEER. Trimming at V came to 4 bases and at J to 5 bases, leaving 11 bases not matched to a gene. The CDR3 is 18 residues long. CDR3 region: CASSPQTSGRGRTGELFF. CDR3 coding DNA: TGCGCCAGCAGCCCCCAGACTAGCGGGAGAGGACGAACCGGGGAGCTGTTTTTT.

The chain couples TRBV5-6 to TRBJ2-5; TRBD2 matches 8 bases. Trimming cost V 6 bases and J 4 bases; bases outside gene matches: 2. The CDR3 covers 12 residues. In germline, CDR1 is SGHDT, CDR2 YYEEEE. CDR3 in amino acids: CASTGGVETQYF. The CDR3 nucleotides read TGTGCCAGCACGGGGGGGGTAGAGACCCAGTACTTC.

CDR3 DNA sequence: TGTGCCAGCAGCTTATTCCCTAGCGACGGGGAGCTGTTTTTT. This gives the protein CASSLFPSDGELFF. V usage is TRBV11-2 and J usage is TRBJ2-2; D may be TRBD2 (6 bases). The ends were cut back, 2 bases at V and 7 bases at J, with 11 bases in the middle. The CDR3 length is 14 residues. The germline V gene has CDR1 SGHAT and CDR2 FQNNGV.

The CDR3 region has the DNA TGTGCCAGCAGCCAAGATGGGCCATCAGGGGCAACTAATGAAAAACTGTTTTTT. Residues: CASSQDGPSGATNEKLFF. V is TRBV4-2 and J is TRBJ1-4; D may be TRBD1 (6 bases). Germline-derived CDR1 and CDR2 are LGHNA and YNFKEQ. Between the trimmed V and J ends, which lost 0 bases and 0 bases, there was a span of 14 bases. The CDR3 has 18 residues.

The CDR3, as DNA: TGTGCCAGCAGCGAAGTAGCGGGTATTTACCACAATGAGCAGTTCTTC. Translated, it gives CASSEVAGIYHNEQFF. The rearrangement joins TRBV7-9 to TRBJ2-1, with 7 bases that match TRBD2. Germline CDR1 SEHNR, CDR2 FQNEAQ (reference sequence). J was trimmed by 5 bases and V by 5 bases; bases with no gene match: 12. The CDR3 totals 16 residues.

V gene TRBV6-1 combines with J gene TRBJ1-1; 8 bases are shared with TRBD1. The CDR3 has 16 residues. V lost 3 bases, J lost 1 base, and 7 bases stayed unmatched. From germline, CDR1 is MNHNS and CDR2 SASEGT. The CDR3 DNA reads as TGTGCCAGCAGTGACCTGTGGACAGGGAAGAACACTGAAGCTTTCTTT. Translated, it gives CASSDLWTGKNTEAFF.

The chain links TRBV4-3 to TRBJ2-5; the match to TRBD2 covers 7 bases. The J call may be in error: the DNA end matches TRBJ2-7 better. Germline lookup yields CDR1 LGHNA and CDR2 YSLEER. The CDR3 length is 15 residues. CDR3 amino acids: CASSQDLAGAYEQYF. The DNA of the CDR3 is TGCGCCAGCAGCCAAGATTTGGCGGGAGCCTACGAGCAGTACTTC.

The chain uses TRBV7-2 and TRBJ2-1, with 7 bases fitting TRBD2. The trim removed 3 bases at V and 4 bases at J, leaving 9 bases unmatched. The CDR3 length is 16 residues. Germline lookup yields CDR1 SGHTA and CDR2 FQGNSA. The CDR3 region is CASSLRQAGTYNEQFF. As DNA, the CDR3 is TGTGCCAGCAGCTTGAGACAAGCGGGAACGTACAATGAGCAGTTCTTC.

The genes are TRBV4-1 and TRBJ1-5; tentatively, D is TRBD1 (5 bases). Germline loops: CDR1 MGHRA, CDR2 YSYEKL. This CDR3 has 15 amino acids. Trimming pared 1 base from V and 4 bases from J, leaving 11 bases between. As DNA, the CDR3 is TGCGCCAGCAGCCAAGGGGGCAGACAAAATCAGCCCCAGCATTTT. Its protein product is CASSQGGRQNQPQHF.

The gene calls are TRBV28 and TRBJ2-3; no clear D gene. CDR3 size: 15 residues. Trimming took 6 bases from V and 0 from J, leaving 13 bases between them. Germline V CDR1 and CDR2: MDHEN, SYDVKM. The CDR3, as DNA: TGTGCCAGCAGGGCGGCGATTACTAGCACAGATACGCAGTATTTT. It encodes CASRAAITSTDTQYF.

CDR3 nucleotides: TGTGCCAGCAGCAAAAAGAATAGTCTTGAAAAACTGTTTTTT. Protein: CASSKKNSLEKLFF. The J gene is TRBJ1-4, the V gene TRBV21-1. TRBV21-1 has pseudogene status. The CDR3 length is 14 residues.

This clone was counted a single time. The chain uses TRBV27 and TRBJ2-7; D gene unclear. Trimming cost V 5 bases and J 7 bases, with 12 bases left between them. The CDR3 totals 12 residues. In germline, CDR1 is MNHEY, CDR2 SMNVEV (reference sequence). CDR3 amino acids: CASSLIKGEQYF. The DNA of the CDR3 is TGTGCCAGCAGTCTCATCAAGGGTGAGCAGTACTTC.

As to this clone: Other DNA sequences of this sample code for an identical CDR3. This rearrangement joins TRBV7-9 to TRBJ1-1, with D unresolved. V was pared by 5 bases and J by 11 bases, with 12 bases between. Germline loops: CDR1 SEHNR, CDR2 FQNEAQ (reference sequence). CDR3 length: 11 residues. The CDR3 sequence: CASSATGGAFF. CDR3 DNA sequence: TGTGCCAGCAGCGCTACCGGCGGGGCTTTCTTT. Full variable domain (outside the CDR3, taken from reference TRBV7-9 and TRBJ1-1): DTGVSQNPRHKITKRGQNVTFRCDPISEHNRLYWYRQTLGQGPEFLTYFQNEAQLEKSRLLSDRFSAERPKGSFSTLEIQRTEQGDSAMYLCASSATGGAFFGQGTRLTVV.

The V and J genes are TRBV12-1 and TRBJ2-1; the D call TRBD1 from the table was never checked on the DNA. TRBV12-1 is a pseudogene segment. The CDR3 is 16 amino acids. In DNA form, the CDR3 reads TGTGCCAGCAGCGCAATATCCGGGACAGGGTCCAATGAGCAGTTCTTC. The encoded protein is CASSAISGTGSNEQFF.

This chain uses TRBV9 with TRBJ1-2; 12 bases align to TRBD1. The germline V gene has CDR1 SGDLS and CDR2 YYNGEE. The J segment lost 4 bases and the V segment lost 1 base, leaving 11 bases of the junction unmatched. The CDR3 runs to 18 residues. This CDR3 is CASSVKRDRGLISYGYTF. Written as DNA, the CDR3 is TGTGCCAGCAGCGTAAAAAGGGACAGGGGGCTTATTAGCTATGGCTACACCTTC.